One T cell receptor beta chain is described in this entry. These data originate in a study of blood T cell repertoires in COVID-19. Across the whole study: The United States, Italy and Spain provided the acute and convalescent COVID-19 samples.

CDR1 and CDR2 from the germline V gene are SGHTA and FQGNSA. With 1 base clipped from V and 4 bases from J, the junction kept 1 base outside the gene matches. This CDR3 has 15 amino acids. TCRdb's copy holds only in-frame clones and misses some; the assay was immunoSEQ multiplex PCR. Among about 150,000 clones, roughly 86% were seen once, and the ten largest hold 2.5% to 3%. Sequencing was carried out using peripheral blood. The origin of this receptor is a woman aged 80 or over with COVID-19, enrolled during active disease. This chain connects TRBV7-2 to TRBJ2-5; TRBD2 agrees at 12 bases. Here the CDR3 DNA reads TGTGCCAGCAGCTTAGTGGGACTAGCGGGAGAGACCCAGTACTTC. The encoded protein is CASSLVGLAGETQYF.